The rows below give T cell receptor beta chains drawn from one sample of a study of T cells in Graves' hyperthyroidism and ophthalmopathy. TCRdb reprocessed the multiplex PCR reads via MiXCR and lists one record per CDR3 protein. The table has hundreds of thousands of distinct CDR3 sequences, around 39% seen once. The specimen sequenced was blood. The receptors shown here come from a man between 18 and 29 years old with Graves' hyperthyroidism. CDR3s include the opening cysteine and the closing phenylalanine or tryptophan. A D gene is named only where the DNA matches it firmly. Clone size is shown for a subset of rows, as once, few, many or a class of expanded clone.

CDR3aa,CDR3nt,v_gene,j_gene,d_gene,abundance
CASSARRGTGTHEQYF,TGTGCCAGCAGCGCCCGCCGAGGGACAGGGACCCACGAGCAGTACTTC,TRBV7-6,TRBJ2-7,TRBD1,many
CASSPQRQAFF,TGTGCCAGCAGCCCCCAAAGACAAGCTTTCTTT,TRBV7-9,TRBJ1-1,.,many
CASSTLRDSYEQYF,TGTGCCAGCAGCACCCTCCGGGACAGCTACGAGCAGTACTTC,TRBV11-2,TRBJ2-7,TRBD1,few
CSAMRAVLKIRETQYF,TGCAGTGCTATGAGGGCCGTCCTAAAGATTCGGGAGACCCAGTACTTC,TRBV20-1,TRBJ2-5,.,.
CASSHRGGLFF,TGTGCCAGCAGCCACAGGGGGGGACTGTTTTTT,TRBV7-8,TRBJ1-4,TRBD1,.
CSARSGLAGGRSSYEQYF,TGCAGTGCTAGAAGCGGACTAGCGGGGGGACGCAGCTCCTACGAGCAGTACTTC,TRBV20-1,TRBJ2-7,TRBD2,.
CASSQASTDGNQPQHF,TGCGCCAGCAGCCAAGCATCGACAGACGGCAATCAGCCCCAGCATTTT,TRBV4-1,TRBJ1-5,.,.
CASSSEAAGYGYTF,TGTGCCAGCAGCTCGGAGGCGGCTGGCTATGGCTACACCTTC,TRBV7-9,TRBJ1-2,.,few
CASSSAGGNYGYTF,TGTGCCAGCAGCTCGGCGGGGGGAAACTATGGCTACACCTTC,TRBV7-2,TRBJ1-2,.,.
CATGTNGSNQPRHF,TGTGCCACCGGGACAAACGGGAGCAATCAGCCCCGGCATTTT,TRBV10-3,TRBJ1-5,.,.
CASIGQEYEQYF,TGTGCCAGCATCGGACAGGAGTACGAGCAGTACTTC,TRBV2,TRBJ2-7,TRBD1,few
CSVAGAQNTEAFF,TGCAGCGTTGCCGGGGCCCAGAACACTGAAGCTTTCTTT,TRBV29-1,TRBJ1-1,.,.
CAISGQGAVESPLHF,TGTGCCATCAGCGGACAGGGGGCGGTGGAATCACCCCTCCACTTT,TRBV10-3,TRBJ1-6,TRBD1,.
CATSRARGAGYEQYF,TGTGCCACCAGCAGAGCACGAGGGGCGGGCTACGAGCAGTACTTC,TRBV15,TRBJ2-7,.,many
CASSQEDSAYEQYF,TGTGCCAGCAGCCAAGAGGACAGCGCCTACGAGCAGTACTTC,TRBV7-9,TRBJ2-7,.,.
CASSPTGGGYEQYF,TGTGCCAGCAGCCCTACCGGCGGGGGATACGAGCAGTACTTC,TRBV7-3,TRBJ2-7,TRBD2,many
CASSQEGNVLTF,TGTGCCAGCAGCCAAGAGGGCAACGTCCTGACTTTC,TRBV5-8,TRBJ2-6,.,.
CASSLIRTGTQETQYF,TGTGCCAGCAGCTTAATTAGGACAGGAACACAAGAGACCCAGTACTTC,TRBV7-2,TRBJ2-5,TRBD1,.
CASSQATGGMETQYF,TGCGCCAGCAGCCAGGCGACAGGGGGCATGGAGACCCAGTACTTC,TRBV4-3,TRBJ2-5,TRBD1,.
CASSARDRAGGPHEQYF,TGTGCCAGCAGTGCTAGAGATCGGGCGGGAGGGCCTCACGAGCAGTACTTC,TRBV25-1,TRBJ2-7,TRBD2,.
CASSPTEGQGMGKLFF,TGTGCCAGCAGTCCCACCGAGGGACAGGGAATGGGAAAACTGTTTTTT,TRBV2,TRBJ1-4,TRBD1,many
CASTPGQQGYYGYTF,TGTGCCAGCACTCCGGGACAGCAAGGTTACTATGGCTACACCTTC,TRBV12-3/TRBV12-4,TRBJ1-2,TRBD1,few
CSVEGQDYGYTF,TGCAGCGTTGAGGGACAGGACTATGGCTACACCTTC,TRBV29-1,TRBJ1-2,TRBD1,many
CASSSPLRGQTEAFF,TGTGCCAGCAGTTCTCCTTTGCGGGGTCAGACTGAAGCTTTCTTT,TRBV12-3/TRBV12-4,TRBJ1-1,.,few
CASGPDRGNTEAFF,TGTGCCAGCGGCCCTGACAGGGGGAACACTGAAGCTTTCTTT,TRBV5-5,TRBJ1-1,TRBD1,.
CASTFTGSGNTIYF,TGTGCCAGTACCTTTACCGGATCTGGAAACACCATATATTTT,TRBV19,TRBJ1-3,.,many
CSARWKSRNTGELFF,TGCAGTGCTAGGTGGAAGTCTAGAAACACCGGGGAGCTGTTTTTT,TRBV20-1,TRBJ2-2,.,.
CASSVNEGGYGTQYF,TGTGCCAGCAGCGTAAATGAGGGAGGGTATGGGACCCAGTACTTC,TRBV9,TRBJ2-5,TRBD2,.
CATSRDRVLNQPQHF,TGTGCCACCAGCAGAGATCGAGTCCTCAATCAGCCCCAGCATTTT,TRBV15,TRBJ1-5,.,many
CASSYGGRAGELFF,TGTGCCAGCAGCTACGGGGGGAGGGCCGGGGAGCTGTTTTTT,TRBV7-9,TRBJ2-2,TRBD2,few
CSVVGTAKAFF,TGCAGCGTGGTTGGGACAGCCAAAGCTTTCTTT,TRBV29-1,TRBJ1-1,TRBD1,many
CAISESMGGSSYNSPLHF,TGTGCCATCAGTGAGTCGATGGGGGGCAGCTCCTATAATTCACCCCTCCACTTT,TRBV10-3,TRBJ1-6,.,.
CASSLAIGLTDWEQYF,TGTGCCAGCAGCTTAGCGATTGGCCTCACAGATTGGGAGCAGTACTTC,TRBV7-2,TRBJ2-7,.,.
CASSLDVGTERSPLHF,TGCGCCAGCAGCTTGGACGTCGGGACGGAGCGATCACCCCTCCACTTT,TRBV5-1,TRBJ1-6,.,once
CASSSSGTGVIQPQHF,TGTGCCAGCAGCTCCTCCGGGACAGGGGTAATTCAGCCCCAGCATTTT,TRBV11-2,TRBJ1-5,TRBD1,.